This T cell receptor beta chain stems from a study of immune evolution from preneoplasia to lung adenocarcinoma. Findings and limits, study-wide: Normal lung had the highest top T cell clone frequencies.

V lost 2 bases and J lost 2, with 13 bases in between. CDR1 and CDR2 (germline): GTSNPN, SVGIG (reference sequence). The CDR3 runs 15 residues. In regard to this clone: Its matching antigen is unknown.

Data came from immunoSEQ multiplex PCR; TCRdb stores just in-frame clones and leaves some out. The sample lists 20,000 to 25,000 clones, over 70% occurring once. Histologic diagnosis was independently verified by two lung pathologists. This sequence joins TRBV30 and TRBJ2-1; possibly TRBD2 for D (6 bases). Sequenced sample: FFPE invasive lung adenocarcinoma tissue. The TCR was taken from a person aged 60 to 70 with lung adenocarcinoma. Here the CDR3 reads CAWSNGGVAYNEQFF. DNA for the CDR3: TGTGCCTGGAGTAACGGCGGGGTTGCCTACAATGAGCAGTTCTTC.